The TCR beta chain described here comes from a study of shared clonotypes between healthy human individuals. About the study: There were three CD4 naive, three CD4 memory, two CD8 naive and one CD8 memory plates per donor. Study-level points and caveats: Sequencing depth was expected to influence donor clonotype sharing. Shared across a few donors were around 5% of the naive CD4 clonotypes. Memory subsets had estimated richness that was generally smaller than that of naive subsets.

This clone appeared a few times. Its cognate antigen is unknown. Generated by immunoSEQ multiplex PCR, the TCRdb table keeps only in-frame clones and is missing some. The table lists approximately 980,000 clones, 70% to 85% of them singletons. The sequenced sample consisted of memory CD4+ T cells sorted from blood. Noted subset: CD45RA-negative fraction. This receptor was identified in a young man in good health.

CDR3 in DNA: TGTGCCAGCAGCGAACAAAACACTGAAGCTTTCTTT. Residues: CASSEQNTEAFF. This sequence joins TRBV11-3 and TRBJ1-1; D remains unclear. In germline, CDR1 is SGHNT, CDR2 YENEEA. The V end lost 5 bases, the J end lost 2 bases, and 6 bases lay between the germline ends. CDR3 length: 12 amino acids.